The 31 T cell receptor beta chains below all came from one sample that was sequenced in a study of identical twins. Each CDR3 protein is one row after TCRdb ran MiXCR on the 5' RACE reads. The sample shows under 400,000 distinct CDR3 sequences, approximately 8.7% of them seen only once. The sequencing sample was made of naive T cells sorted from blood. The receptors originated from a woman between 50 and 59 years old in good health.

This clonotype was recorded many times. V gene TRBV24-1 combines with J gene TRBJ1-1; tentative D call: TRBD1 (5 bases). The CDR3 spans 13 residues. The V gene lost 4 bases and the J gene lost 5 bases, with 10 bases spanning the gap. Germline V lookup: CDR1 KGHDR, CDR2 SFDVKD. CDR3 sequence reads: CATSDQGATEAFF. The CDR3, as DNA: TGTGCCACCAGTGACCAGGGAGCTACTGAAGCTTTCTTT.

This clonotype occurred many times. This chain joins TRBV12-3 or TRBV12-4 and TRBJ2-1; D is unresolved. This CDR3 has 13 amino acids. The V and J ends lost 8 bases and 2 bases respectively, with 10 bases between them. The DNA for the CDR3 is TGTGCCAGCTGTGGCGGAACCTACAATGAGCAGTTCTTC. This gives the protein CASCGGTYNEQFF.

This rearrangement joins TRBV19 to TRBJ1-1; D remains unclear. The CDR3 runs to 14 residues. Germline CDR1 is LNHDA and CDR2 is SQIVND (reference sequence). Trimming took off 5 bases at V and 3 bases at J, with 13 bases between the two ends. CDR3 sequence reads: CASSLSGSYTEAFF. The CDR3 DNA reads TGTGCCAGTAGTTTAAGCGGGTCATACACTGAAGCTTTCTTT. Using reference TRBV19 and TRBJ1-1 for the parts outside the CDR3, the full variable domain is DGGITQSPKYLFRKEGQNVTLSCEQNLNHDAMYWYRQDPGQGLRLIYYSQIVNDFQKGDIAEGYSVSREKKESFPLTVTSAQKNPTAFYLCASSLSGSYTEAFFGQGTRLTVV.

The V call is TRBV5-1, the J call TRBJ2-3; D may be TRBD1 (5 bases). This CDR3 contains 12 residues. CDR1 and CDR2 from the germline V gene are SGHRS and YFSETQ. The V and J ends lost 5 bases and 6 bases respectively, with 10 bases between them. Here the CDR3 DNA reads TGCGCCAGCAGTTCCAGGGTGGATACGCAGTATTTT. Translated: CASSSRVDTQYF.

The rearrangement links TRBV7-9 to TRBJ2-7, with TRBD2 identical over 7 bases. The CDR3 is made up of 14 amino acids. The trim removed 5 bases at V and 4 bases at J, leaving 8 bases unmatched. The V gene's germline CDR1 is SEHNR and CDR2 FQNEAQ (reference sequence). The CDR3 sequence: CASSRSSGNYEQYF. CDR3 coding DNA: TGTGCCAGCAGCCGTTCGAGCGGGAATTACGAGCAGTACTTC.

This clonotype has a handful of counts. The J gene is TRBJ2-2, the V gene TRBV20-1, with D hard to call. Trimming stripped 7 bases from V and 1 base from J, with 10 bases between. Germline V gene sequence: CDR1 DFQATT, CDR2 SNEGSKA (reference sequence). The CDR3 spans 13 residues. The CDR3 is CSGGVLNTGELFF. The CDR3 region has the DNA TGCAGTGGCGGAGTATTGAACACCGGGGAGCTGTTTTTT.

This clonotype was seen repeatedly, ten times or more. The J gene is TRBJ2-1, the V gene TRBV4-1; 11 bases agree with TRBD2. The CDR3 is 17 residues long. V lost 3 bases to trimming and J lost 1 base; unmatched junction nucleotides: 5. Germline V gives CDR1 MGHRA, CDR2 YSYEKL. The CDR3 protein is CASSQLTSGISYNEQFF. The CDR3 bases are TGCGCCAGCAGCCAGCTGACTAGCGGGATTTCCTACAATGAGCAGTTCTTC.

This clonotype was picked up a small number of times. The V call is TRBV4-2, the J call TRBJ2-1; TRBD1 is a possible D gene (6 bases). Germline V gives CDR1 LGHNA, CDR2 YNFKEQ. CDR3 length: 21 amino acids. V lost 4 bases and J lost 7, with 35 bases in between. The CDR3 loop is CASSPAQLQGRGIGSLNEQFF. The CDR3 region has the DNA TGTGCCAGCAGCCCCGCGCAACTACAGGGTCGGGGTATAGGGAGTTTAAATGAGCAGTTCTTC.

This clonotype was detected ten times or more. The V call is TRBV24-1, the J call TRBJ2-1, with TRBD2 identical over 7 bases. V shed 1 base, J shed 5 bases, and the junction held 4 bases outside the gene matches. The CDR3 runs to 15 residues. CDR1 is KGHDR and CDR2 is SFDVKD in the germline V gene. The CDR3 region is CATSDLSGTHNEQFF. CDR3 sequence (DNA): TGTGCCACCAGTGATTTAAGCGGGACTCACAATGAGCAGTTCTTC.

A few counts support this clonotype. The V and J genes are TRBV20-1 and TRBJ2-3; 7 nucleotides line up with TRBD2. With 3 bases clipped from V and 7 bases from J, the junction kept 13 bases outside the gene matches. Germline V CDR1 and CDR2: DFQATT, SNEGSKA (reference sequence). This CDR3 is built from 15 residues. The CDR3 reads CSARVSGTKFYTQYF. DNA of the CDR3: TGCAGTGCTAGGGTTTCCGGGACTAAATTCTATACGCAGTATTTT.

CDR3 amino acids: CASSPRSGANVLTF. For the CDR3, the DNA is TGTGCCAGCAGCCCCCGGAGCGGGGCCAACGTCCTGACTTTC. The J gene is TRBJ2-6, the V gene TRBV12-3 or TRBV12-4; D ambiguous. The CDR3 consists of 14 residues. V was pared by 6 bases and J by 4 bases, with 10 bases between.

V usage is TRBV2 and J usage is TRBJ1-5, with 7 bases identical to TRBD1. V gave up 2 bases and J gave up 3 bases; unmatched junction bases: 4. The CDR3 has 15 residues. Germline CDR1 is SNHLY and CDR2 is FYNNEI. CDR3 in amino acids: CASSEWDSNNQPQHF. The CDR3 DNA is TGTGCCAGCAGTGAATGGGACAGTAACAATCAGCCCCAGCATTTT.

This clonotype appeared a few times. This chain uses TRBV12-3 or TRBV12-4 with TRBJ1-2; 7 nucleotides align to TRBD1. The V gene end was trimmed by 6 bases and the J gene end by 0 bases; junction bases not matched to a gene: 4. The CDR3 length is 14 residues. The CDR3 protein is CASRQTGPNYGYTF. The DNA of the CDR3 is TGTGCCAGCAGGCAGACAGGGCCTAACTATGGCTACACCTTC.

This clonotype was detected many times. This chain connects TRBV12-3 or TRBV12-4 to TRBJ2-1; no clear D. CDR3 length: 11 amino acids. V shed 5 bases and J shed 9 bases, with 8 bases lying between them. CDR3 in DNA: TGTGCCAGCAGTCGAAGGGCTGAGCAGTTCTTC. It yields the protein CASSRRAEQFF.

This clonotype was found many times. The gene calls are TRBV6-5 and TRBJ1-5; D may be TRBD1 (5 bases). Germline values: CDR1 MNHEY, CDR2 SVGAGI. The V end was cut by 0 bases, the J end by 1 base, with 7 bases between. The length of the CDR3 is 15 residues. DNA of the CDR3: TGTGCCAGCAGTTACTCGCGGGACAGCAATCAGCCCCAGCATTTT. Its protein product is CASSYSRDSNQPQHF.

This chain uses TRBV12-3 or TRBV12-4 with TRBJ1-6; no firm D call. The V and J ends lost 2 bases and 6 bases respectively, with 5 bases between them. This CDR3 comprises 13 residues. Here the CDR3 reads CASSLIANSPLHF. The DNA for the CDR3 is TGTGCCAGCAGTTTAATAGCTAATTCACCCCTCCACTTT.

At least ten counts were recorded for this clonotype. V usage is TRBV5-5 and J usage is TRBJ2-3, with a tentative D call TRBD1 (6 bases). Germline assignment: CDR1 SGHKS and CDR2 YYEKEE (reference sequence). This CDR3 is 15 amino acids long. V was clipped by 3 bases and J by 2 bases, with 13 bases between them. The CDR3 is CASSWSGTNTDTQYF. CDR3 DNA sequence: TGTGCCAGCAGCTGGTCCGGGACAAACACAGATACGCAGTATTTT.

This clonotype was counted only a few times. The rearrangement links TRBV7-8 to TRBJ2-1; 13 nucleotides align to TRBD2. J lost 7 bases, V lost 5 bases, and 5 bases had no gene match. The germline V gene encodes CDR1 SGHVS and CDR2 FQNEAQ. CDR3 length: 15 amino acids. The CDR3 is CASSLSGLAGNEQFF. CDR3 DNA sequence: TGTGCCAGCAGCCTCTCGGGACTAGCGGGGAATGAGCAGTTCTTC.

The chain has TRBV20-1 and TRBJ2-1; D is perhaps TRBD2 (6 bases). Trimming pared 6 bases from V and 4 bases from J, leaving 13 bases between. Germline assignment: CDR1 DFQATT and CDR2 SNEGSKA (reference sequence). This CDR3 spans 13 amino acids. The CDR3 here is CSANLGLYNEQFF. The CDR3 coding sequence is TGCAGTGCGAACCTGGGACTTTACAATGAGCAGTTCTTC.

The chain links TRBV12-3 or TRBV12-4 to TRBJ2-1; 11 nucleotides match TRBD1. V was pared by 4 bases and J by 8 bases, with 16 bases of the junction left unmatched. CDR3 length equals 18 residues. For the CDR3, the DNA is TGTGCCAGCAGTTGGGGGGACAGGGGGTGGGAAGGGACTCATGAGCAGTTCTTC. Amino acid sequence: CASSWGDRGWEGTHEQFF.

This clonotype was seen at least ten times. The J gene is TRBJ2-1, the V gene TRBV12-3 or TRBV12-4, with TRBD2 matching 16 bases. CDR3 length: 16 residues. Germline trimming cut 6 bases from V and 6 bases from J; bases unmatched to any gene: 5. The CDR3 loop reads CASRPGLAGGLNEQFF. The CDR3 bases are TGTGCCAGCAGGCCGGGACTAGCGGGAGGGCTCAATGAGCAGTTCTTC.

This clonotype was recorded a few times. This sequence joins TRBV4-1 and TRBJ2-7; D unresolved. The germline gives CDR1 MGHRA, CDR2 YSYEKL. CDR3 length: 15 amino acids. The V end was cut by 1 base, the J end by 3 bases, with 13 bases between. The CDR3 region has the DNA TGCGCCAGCAGCCAAGCTTCCCTTGCCTACTACGAGCAGTACTTC. It is translated as CASSQASLAYYEQYF.

The chain links TRBV15 to TRBJ1-3; no clear D gene. This CDR3 is built from 20 residues. Germline loops: CDR1 LNHNV, CDR2 YYDKDF (reference sequence). V was cut by 0 bases and J by 0 bases, with 21 bases left in between. The CDR3 region has the DNA TGTGCCACCAGCAGAGATCCCAGGCCTGTTCCAGGTTTCTCTGGAAACACCATATATTTT. Its protein product is CATSRDPRPVPGFSGNTIYF.

This clonotype has ten or more counts. The chain employs TRBV5-1 and TRBJ2-2, with D unclear. V was clipped by 3 bases and J by 1 base, with 4 bases between them. This CDR3 has 13 amino acids. In germline, CDR1 is SGHRS, CDR2 YFSETQ. DNA for the CDR3: TGCGCCAGCAGCTACTGGAACACCGGGGAGCTGTTTTTT. It is translated as CASSYWNTGELFF. Variable domain in full (rest from reference TRBV5-1 and TRBJ2-2): KAGVTQTPRYLIKTRGQQVTLSCSPISGHRSVSWYQQTPGQGLQFLFEYFSETQRNKGNFPGRFSGRQFSNSRSEMNVSTLELGDSALYLCASSYWNTGELFFGEGSRLTVL.

This clonotype was counted many times. The V gene is TRBV24-1, the J gene TRBJ2-4, with D tentatively TRBD1 (5 bases). CDR3 length: 12 amino acids. Trimming pared 1 base from V and 15 bases from J, leaving 12 bases between. Germline CDR1 and CDR2: KGHDR and SFDVKD. The CDR3 region has the DNA TGTGCCACCAGTGATTTTGGGCAGGGTCTGTACTTC. Translating gives CATSDFGQGLYF.

This clonotype was seen at least ten times. The CDR3 loop is CASSPDRGTYEQYF. The DNA for the CDR3 is TGTGCCAGCAGCCCAGACAGGGGAACCTACGAGCAGTACTTC. This rearrangement joins TRBV7-8 to TRBJ2-7; 8 nucleotides agree with TRBD1. The V gene's germline CDR1 is SGHVS and CDR2 FQNEAQ. This CDR3 has 14 residues. After removal of 5 bases from V and 2 bases from J, the junction contained 5 bases not matched to a gene.

At least ten counts were recorded for this clonotype. The chain couples TRBV20-1 to TRBJ2-5; the match to TRBD2 covers 7 bases. The junction had 15 bases not matched to a gene; V was cut back by 6 bases and J by 5 bases. This CDR3 is built from 15 residues. Germline CDR1 reads DFQATT; CDR2 reads SNEGSKA (reference sequence). CDR3 DNA sequence: TGCAGTGCGAAGAGGGGCGGGAGCCACGGGGAGACCCAGTACTTC. Translating it yields CSAKRGGSHGETQYF.

The table lists this clonotype with a few counts. The chain is built from TRBV21-1 and TRBJ2-7; the table gives TRBD1 as D, unverified against the DNA. TRBV21-1 is a pseudogene locus. CDR3 size: 14 residues. The CDR3 reads CASSTPSLNGEQYV. The CDR3 nucleotides read TGTGCCAGCAGCACACCATCCCTGAACGGAGAGCAGTACGTC.

Ten or more counts support this clonotype. The chain uses TRBV2 and TRBJ2-2, with a tentative D call TRBD2 (6 bases). V was clipped by 0 bases and J by 4 bases, with 9 bases between them. The CDR3 contains 15 residues. Looked up from germline, CDR1 is SNHLY and CDR2 is FYNNEI. Here the CDR3 reads CASSEARRGTGELFF. As DNA, the CDR3 is TGTGCCAGCAGTGAAGCACGGAGGGGCACCGGGGAGCTGTTTTTT.

This clonotype occurred many times. This rearrangement joins TRBV5-5 to TRBJ2-3, with D possibly matching TRBD1 (5 bases). V was pared by 4 bases and J by 4 bases, with 19 bases between. The CDR3 runs 16 residues. Germline-derived CDR1 and CDR2 are SGHKS and YYEKEE (reference sequence). The chain's CDR3 is CASSTLGQGEADTQYF. DNA for the CDR3: TGTGCCAGCAGCACACTCGGGCAGGGCGAGGCAGATACGCAGTATTTT.

The chain couples TRBV6-6 to TRBJ1-5; unclear D gene. The CDR3 contains 14 residues. Trimming cost V 6 bases and J 5 bases, with 14 bases left between them. Germline lookup yields CDR1 MNHNY and CDR2 SVGAGI (reference sequence). CDR3 residues: CASREFRRHQPQHF. Here the CDR3 DNA reads TGTGCCAGCAGGGAATTCAGGCGTCATCAGCCCCAGCATTTT.